This T cell receptor (beta chain) was identified in a study of blood T cell repertoires in COVID-19. Assay used: immunoSEQ multiplex PCR; TCRdb lists only in-frame clones, some missing. The sample consists of approximately 400,000 clones, 70% to 90% of them appearing once. This clone was recorded a few times. The TCR sequence derives from a woman younger than 30 who had recovered from COVID-19. The specimen was PBMCs or T cells enriched from blood (not recorded which).

CDR3 coding DNA: TGTGCCAGCAGTGTACGGGGAAGCGGGGCTTTCTTT. As protein: CASSVRGSGAFF. The V gene is TRBV2, the J gene TRBJ1-1; D remains ambiguous. The CDR3 sequence is 12 residues long. V gave up 4 bases and J gave up 11 bases, with 14 bases separating them. Germline V gives CDR1 SNHLY, CDR2 FYNNEI.